This TCR beta chain came from a study of T cell responses to AZD1222 COVID-19 vaccine. Broader study findings: Without day 14 samples, only post-peak T cell repertoires were studied. White British ancestry dominated among donors, who included more females, and clonal diversity was possibly underestimated.

The protocol was immunoSEQ multiplex PCR, while the TCRdb copy is restricted to in-frame clones and leaves out a portion. The sample lists approximately 110,000 clones; roughly nine tenths were seen once. A note on this clone: Its matching antigen is unknown.

CDR3 size: 13 residues. Germline V gene lookup returns CDR1 KGHSH and CDR2 LQKENI. V was cut by 5 bases and J by 7 bases, with 12 bases left in between. This specimen consisted of peripheral blood, obtained on day 0 of AZD1222 vaccination. The sequence derives from an adult in good health. The V gene is TRBV18, the J gene TRBJ2-1; the D gene is possibly TRBD2 (5 bases). In nucleotides, the CDR3 is TGTGCCAGCTCAAATGGACTCCCTAATGAGCAGTTCTTC. Protein sequence: CASSNGLPNEQFF.